This is a list of T cell receptor beta chains from one sample in a study of T cell responses to AZD1222 COVID-19 vaccine. Only in-frame clones appear in the TCRdb table, and some are missing; sequencing was by immunoSEQ multiplex PCR. The data hold tens of thousands of clones, with roughly 89% observed a single time. This sample comprised peripheral blood, obtained 28 days after the second AZD1222 dose. Receptor source: an adult who received the AZD1222 COVID-19 vaccine. The CDR3 runs from the conserved cysteine through the conserved F or W. D genes are given only for firm matches. Not all rows give a size; the values are once, few, many and, for expanded clones, a class.

clone_size,j_call,d_call,cdr3_length,v_call,cdr3_aa,cdr3_nt
.,TRBJ1-1,.,15,TRBV5-1,CASSPFGALNTEAFF,TGCGCCAGCAGCCCCTTTGGAGCTTTGAACACTGAAGCTTTCTTT
.,TRBJ2-3,TRBD1,18,TRBV6-4,CASSDLIRDRGHEDTQYF,TGTGCCAGCAGTGACCTAATCCGGGACAGGGGGCACGAAGATACGCAGTATTTT
.,TRBJ2-1,.,13,TRBV3-1/TRBV3-2,CASSQDITTRQFF,TGTGCCAGCAGCCAAGATATAACGACTCGGCAGTTCTTC
.,TRBJ2-2,TRBD1,16,TRBV19,CASSVPGGLNTGELFF,TGTGCCAGTAGTGTCCCAGGGGGCCTTAACACCGGGGAGCTGTTTTTT
once,TRBJ2-2,.,11,TRBV28,CASSFPGELFF,TGTGCCAGCAGTTTTCCCGGGGAGCTGTTTTTT
.,TRBJ1-2,.,14,TRBV5-4,CASNLRGGNYGYTF,TGTGCCAGCAACCTAAGGGGAGGGAACTATGGCTACACCTTC
.,TRBJ1-1,.,12,TRBV7-9,CASSSASLRAFF,TGTGCCAGCAGCTCCGCCAGCCTGAGGGCTTTCTTT
.,TRBJ1-1,.,14,TRBV10-3,CAISAVGLGPEAFF,TGTGCCATCAGTGCTGTCGGACTGGGCCCTGAAGCTTTCTTT
.,TRBJ1-6,.,15,TRBV9,CASSVTDRNNSPLHF,TGTGCCAGCAGCGTGACCGACAGGAATAATTCACCCCTCCACTTT
.,TRBJ2-1,TRBD2,15,TRBV7-8,CASSSTSGRWNEQFF,TGTGCCAGCAGCTCAACTAGCGGGAGGTGGAATGAGCAGTTCTTC
.,TRBJ2-7,.,14,TRBV2,CASSARGILYEQYF,TGTGCCAGCAGTGCCCGGGGGATTCTCTACGAGCAGTACTTC
.,TRBJ1-5,TRBD1,14,TRBV24-1,CATQGQGAGQPQHF,TGTGCCACCCAGGGACAGGGGGCCGGTCAGCCCCAGCATTTT
.,TRBJ1-2,.,12,TRBV12-3/TRBV12-4,CASTRMDYGYTF,TGTGCCAGCACCCGTATGGACTATGGCTACACCTTC
.,TRBJ1-1,.,14,TRBV28,CASRTQGPNTEAFF,TGTGCCAGCAGGACACAGGGACCGAACACTGAAGCTTTCTTT
.,TRBJ2-2,.,15,TRBV18,CASSPPRGASGELFF,TGTGCCAGCTCACCACCTAGAGGGGCGTCTGGGGAGCTGTTTTTT
.,TRBJ2-1,TRBD1,14,TRBV28,CASTGTGDIQPQFF,TGTGCCAGCACAGGGACAGGGGACATCCAACCTCAGTTCTTC
.,TRBJ1-5,TRBD1,15,TRBV19,CASSTQGARGQPQHF,TGTGCCAGTAGTACGCAGGGGGCGCGGGGTCAGCCCCAGCATTTT
.,TRBJ1-5,.,16,TRBV19,CASSMPSGGSNQPQHF,TGTGCCAGTAGTATGCCCTCGGGCGGTAGCAATCAGCCCCAGCATTTT
once,TRBJ1-1,.,13,TRBV28,CASRGEGWTEAFF,TGTGCCAGTCGAGGGGAGGGATGGACTGAAGCTTTCTTT